This entry concerns a single T cell receptor (beta chain). Antigen unknown. Generated by immunoSEQ multiplex PCR, the TCRdb table keeps only in-frame clones and is missing some. The sample carries more than 4,000 clones, under 80% recorded once. The source of the sample is a study of PD-1 blockade in classical Hodgkin lymphoma. Findings and caveats of the study: Those achieving complete response showed baseline diversity like newly diagnosed patients. Relative to healthy donors, newly diagnosed patients reportedly had lower baseline TCR diversity, which was reported as lower still in relapsed/refractory patients.

Every single patient, without exception, relapsed after autologous stem cell transplantation, and brentuximab vedotin exposure varied. Magnetic depletion of unwanted cells isolated CD4+ T cells from thawed PBMCs. The TCR originated in a human donor with classical Hodgkin lymphoma. Here the sequenced sample was CD4+ T cells from blood, taken at baseline.

The CDR3 coding sequence is TGCGCCAGCAGCCAAGGTTGGGCTAGCGGGGGGGCAAGTACGCAGTATTTT. Translation: CASSQGWASGGASTQYF. This chain connects TRBV4-3 to TRBJ2-3; 12 positions agree with TRBD2. V shed 1 base and J 8 bases; nucleotides not matched to a gene: 10. This CDR3 contains 17 residues. Germline lookup yields CDR1 LGHNA and CDR2 YSLEER.